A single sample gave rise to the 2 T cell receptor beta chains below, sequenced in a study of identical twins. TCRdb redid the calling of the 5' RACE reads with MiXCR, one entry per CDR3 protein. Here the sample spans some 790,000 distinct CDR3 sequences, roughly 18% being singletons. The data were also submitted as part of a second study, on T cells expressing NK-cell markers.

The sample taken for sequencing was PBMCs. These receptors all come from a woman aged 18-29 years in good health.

In DNA, the CDR3 is TGCAGTGGCTTGGCAGGGACAGGGGTTGAGCAGTACTTC. It encodes CSGLAGTGVEQYF. The rearrangement uses TRBV20-1 and TRBJ2-7; TRBD1 aligns across 10 bases. The V gene end was trimmed by 7 bases and the J gene end by 7 bases; junction bases not matched to a gene: 10. CDR3 length equals 13 residues. Germline V gene sequence: CDR1 DFQATT, CDR2 SNEGSKA (reference sequence).

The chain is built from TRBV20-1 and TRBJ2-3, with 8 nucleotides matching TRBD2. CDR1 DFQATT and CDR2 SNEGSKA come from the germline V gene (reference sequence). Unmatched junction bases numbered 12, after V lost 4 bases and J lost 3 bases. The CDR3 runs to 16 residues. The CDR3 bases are TGCAGTGCTACATTGACGCGGGAGGCTCGGACAGATACGCAGTATTTT. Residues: CSATLTREARTDTQYF.